Below, 7 T cell receptor beta chains from the same sample are listed, as sequenced in a study of cytomegalovirus exposure and HLA in healthy donors. In the PCR, 60 Vbeta and 13 Jbeta primers were used. The repertoire was sequenced with immunoSEQ multiplex PCR; TCRdb's copy has only in-frame clones and lacks some. This sample carries approximately 140,000 clones, roughly four fifths of them seen once, and the ten largest clones take approximately 1.2%. The specimen sequenced was PBMCs. These receptors were taken from a boy aged 5-17 years in good health and CMV-seronegative.

The V gene is TRBV5-1, the J gene TRBJ1-1, with D unclear. V lost 0 bases to trimming and J lost 6 bases, with 12 bases between them. The CDR3 has 14 residues. Germline assignment: CDR1 SGHRS and CDR2 YFSETQ. The CDR3 bases are TGCGCCAGCAGCTTGGGCCCAGGTAACGCTGAAGCTTTCTTT. Translating gives CASSLGPGNAEAFF.

The V gene is TRBV19, the J gene TRBJ2-3; 7 bases agree with TRBD2. V lost 2 bases to trimming and J lost 2 bases; unmatched junction nucleotides: 10. In germline, CDR1 is LNHDA, CDR2 SQIVND (reference sequence). The CDR3 has 17 residues. The CDR3 sequence: CASSISEASGSTDTQYF. CDR3 in DNA: TGTGCCAGTAGTATATCCGAGGCTAGCGGTTCCACAGATACGCAGTATTTT.

Only one count was recorded for this clone. This sequence joins TRBV7-8 and TRBJ1-5, with D unresolved. Germline V lookup: CDR1 SGHVS, CDR2 FQNEAQ. Trimming pared 1 base from V and 6 bases from J, leaving 13 bases between. There are 15 residues in the CDR3. The CDR3 here is CASSLGVEGSQPQHF. The CDR3 DNA reads as TGTGCCAGCAGCTTAGGAGTGGAGGGCAGTCAGCCCCAGCATTTT.

This clone showed up just a few times. The gene calls are TRBV5-6 and TRBJ1-2; TRBD1 matches at 9 bases. The CDR3 has 13 residues. The J segment lost 6 bases and the V segment lost 4 bases, leaving 4 bases of the junction unmatched. Per germline, CDR1 SGHDT and CDR2 YYEEEE. CDR3 residues: CASSKGQGHGYTF. In nucleotides, the CDR3 is TGTGCCAGCAGCAAGGGACAGGGTCATGGCTACACCTTC.

This clone was recorded a few times. The V and J genes are TRBV6-1 and TRBJ1-5; 7 nucleotides line up with TRBD1. With V trimmed by 10 bases and J by 4 bases, 4 bases remained unmatched. This CDR3 is 12 amino acids long. Germline-derived CDR1 and CDR2 are MNHNS and SASEGT. The CDR3 region has the DNA TGTGCCACTGGACAGGTAAATCAGCCCCAGCATTTT. This sequence encodes CATGQVNQPQHF.

CDR3 sequence (DNA): TGTGCCAGCAGTTACTCGAGCAGGGGGAACTATGGCTACACCTTC. Translation: CASSYSSRGNYGYTF. The chain links TRBV6-5 to TRBJ1-2; 7 nucleotides line up with TRBD1. The CDR3 sequence is 15 residues long. Trimming took 0 bases from V and 2 from J; bases not matched to a gene: 3. The germline V gene encodes CDR1 MNHEY and CDR2 SVGAGI.

CDR3 DNA: TGTGCCACCGCTCGGGGACTAGAGAGGGATGAGCAGTTCTTC. As protein: CATARGLERDEQFF. The gene calls are TRBV10-3 and TRBJ2-1; the match to TRBD2 covers 8 bases. The germline CDR1 and CDR2 sequences are ENHRY and SYGVKD. This CDR3 comprises 14 residues. The J segment lost 8 bases and the V segment lost 10 bases, leaving 13 bases of the junction unmatched.